Sequencing of this TCR beta chain was carried out in a study of T cell responses to AZD1222 COVID-19 vaccine. Sequencing was performed with immunoSEQ multiplex PCR; in TCRdb, only in-frame clones are kept and a portion is missing. This table has tens of thousands of clones, 70% to 90% appearing once. The CDR3 is 14 residues long. Trimming took 3 bases from V and 4 from J, leaving 13 bases between them. CDR1 is SGHDT and CDR2 is YYEEEE in the germline V gene. This clone appeared a single time. The antigen remains undetermined. Study-level points and caveats: Mapped onto spike, vaccine-associated CD4 TCRs spanned it and were dominant at 160-218 and 743-854.

This chain connects TRBV5-6 to TRBJ1-1, with D possibly TRBD1 on 6 matching bases. The TCR sequence derives from an adult who received the AZD1222 COVID-19 vaccine. The sample in question was peripheral blood, obtained 28 days after the second AZD1222 dose. The CDR3 nucleotides read TGTGCCAGCAGCTGGAGGGGGATATCCACTGAAGCTTTCTTT. Translated: CASSWRGISTEAFF.